This T cell receptor beta chain was identified during a study of cytomegalovirus exposure and HLA in healthy donors. Study-level results: The productive fraction for most TCR beta V segments was about 87% or about 30% in an earlier analysis. High specificity and sensitivity for cytomegalovirus status were reported for the classifier. Most of the CMV-associated TCR beta chains (in a later analysis) appeared to be HLA-restricted. TCR beta V- and J-gene trimming, according to a later analysis, was linked to a missense DCLRE1C variant.

In the PCR, 60 Vbeta and 13 Jbeta primers were used. Only in-frame clones appear in the TCRdb table, and some are missing; sequencing was by immunoSEQ multiplex PCR. The sample holds fewer than 100,000 clones, about 70% seen once. Germline V lookup: CDR1 MNHEY, CDR2 SMNVEV (reference sequence). Trimming stripped 2 bases from V and 8 bases from J, with 15 bases between. The CDR3 contains 15 residues. Of note for this clone: Its antigen is unidentified.

The sample comprised PBMCs. The rearrangement joins TRBV27 to TRBJ2-2; D is possibly TRBD2 (5 bases). This receptor was taken from a female donor in good health and CMV-seronegative. CDR3 sequence (DNA): TGTGCCAGCAGTTTAGAGAGGGCCGGGTCTGGGGAGCTGTTTTTT. Its protein product is CASSLERAGSGELFF.